This passage covers 32 T cell receptor beta chains from one sample sequenced in a study of post-analysis software for immune sequencing data. The library was made from cDNA and included unique molecular identifiers. In TCRdb, the PCR reads were re-called with MiXCR into one record per CDR3 protein. The repertoire includes 750,000 to 950,000 distinct CDR3 sequences, roughly 58% of them detected once, and 4.6% sits in the top ten. Their antigens are not known. Study-level points and caveats: With TRBV5-6, TRBV5-1 and TRBV20-1 included, about five TRBV segments were more frequent in patients than in controls.

Sequencing was carried out using blood. Source of these receptors: a girl aged 10 to 17 with multiple sclerosis.

This CDR3 reads CASSLRQPTGSTDTQYF. The CDR3 nucleotides are TGTGCCAGCAGCCTTCGACAACCGACGGGTAGCACAGATACGCAGTATTTT. The chain is built from TRBV3-1 and TRBJ2-3; D unresolved. Germline V gene data show CDR1 as LGHDT and CDR2 as YNNKEL (reference sequence). Trimming shortened V by 4 bases and J by 0 bases, and 17 bases separated the two germline ends. CDR3 length: 17 residues.

This clonotype appeared a single time. The CDR3 is CASSLGVYSNQPQHF. CDR3 DNA: TGTGCCAGCAGCTTGGGGGTCTATAGCAATCAGCCCCAGCATTTT. The chain joins TRBV27 to TRBJ1-5; D is possibly TRBD1 (5 bases). There are 15 residues in the CDR3. V shed 6 bases and J shed 0 bases, with 12 bases lying between them. From germline, CDR1 is MNHEY and CDR2 SMNVEV (reference sequence).

This clonotype appeared a few times. The chain links TRBV20-1 to TRBJ2-3, with 8 nucleotides matching TRBD2. The length of the CDR3 is 13 residues. Trimming at V came to 3 bases and at J to 6 bases, leaving 5 bases not matched to a gene. Germline loops: CDR1 DFQATT, CDR2 SNEGSKA (reference sequence). CDR3 sequence: CSASGGAGDTQYF. The CDR3 region has the DNA TGCAGTGCTAGCGGGGGGGCAGGTGATACGCAGTATTTT.

This clonotype has more than one count but fewer than ten. This rearrangement joins TRBV4-1 to TRBJ2-7; 8 positions match TRBD1. CDR3 length equals 16 residues. Germline trimming cut 4 bases from V and 7 bases from J; bases unmatched to any gene: 15. Germline V gene lookup returns CDR1 MGHRA and CDR2 YSYEKL. The CDR3 here is CASSPNPSTGAWEQYF. CDR3 nucleotides: TGCGCCAGCAGCCCCAACCCCTCGACAGGGGCTTGGGAGCAGTACTTC.

The chain is built from TRBV3-1 and TRBJ2-7; 7 nucleotides agree with TRBD1. Per germline, CDR1 LGHDT and CDR2 YNNKEL (reference sequence). Trimming at V came to 4 bases and at J to 7 bases, leaving 13 bases not matched to a gene. This CDR3 has 15 residues. The CDR3 bases are TGTGCCAGCAGCCCCATGGCGTCAGGGGGAAGGGAGCAGTACTTC. It translates to CASSPMASGGREQYF.

This clonotype was detected a few times. This chain links TRBV2 with TRBJ2-1, with 14 bases identical to TRBD2. V lost 3 bases, J lost 7 bases, and 2 bases stayed unmatched. CDR1 and CDR2 from the germline V gene are SNHLY and FYNNEI. This CDR3 region has 15 residues. The CDR3 nucleotides read TGTGCCAGCAGTGAGGGACTAGCGGGAGAAAATGAGCAGTTCTTC. Residues: CASSEGLAGENEQFF.

The rearrangement joins TRBV29-1 to TRBJ2-4; TRBD2 is a possible D gene (5 bases). The V and J ends lost 5 bases and 0 bases respectively, with 11 bases between them. CDR3 size: 14 residues. Germline assignment: CDR1 SQVTM and CDR2 ANQGSEA. The CDR3 region is CSVHGGGAKNIQYF. CDR3 in DNA: TGCAGCGTTCATGGAGGAGGAGCCAAAAACATTCAGTACTTC.

This clonotype has only a few counts. This chain connects TRBV20-1 to TRBJ2-1; D unresolved. This CDR3 is built from 15 residues. V shed 0 bases and J shed 2 bases, with 11 bases lying between them. Germline CDR1 reads DFQATT; CDR2 reads SNEGSKA (reference sequence). The CDR3 nucleotides read TGCAGTGCTAGAGATCGGGCGTATCCCTACAATGAGCAGTTCTTC. As protein: CSARDRAYPYNEQFF.

The rearrangement links TRBV20-1 to TRBJ2-1; no firm D call. This CDR3 is built from 16 residues. Germline assignment: CDR1 DFQATT and CDR2 SNEGSKA (reference sequence). Trimming took 3 bases from V and 7 from J, leaving 22 bases between them. CDR3 residues: CSASVNWVGRVNEQFF. The CDR3 bases are TGCAGTGCTAGTGTTAACTGGGTGGGAAGGGTGAATGAGCAGTTCTTC.

In its sample, this clonotype was seen a few times. The genes are TRBV10-2 and TRBJ1-2, with TRBD1 matching 7 bases. Germline CDR1 and CDR2: WSHSY and SAAADI. J lost 4 bases, V lost 4 bases, and 6 bases had no gene match. This CDR3 is 14 amino acids long. The CDR3: CASSGAGGAYGYTF. CDR3 in DNA: TGCGCCAGCAGTGGGGCAGGGGGAGCCTATGGCTACACCTTC.

The chain employs TRBV5-1 and TRBJ2-1; 8 bases fit TRBD2. Trimming at V came to 2 bases and at J to 4 bases, leaving 5 bases not matched to a gene. This CDR3 contains 15 residues. CDR1 and CDR2 (germline): SGHRS, YFSETQ. The CDR3 nucleotides are TGCGCCAGCAGCTTTTTCCAGCGGGGGTACAATGAGCAGTTCTTC. Amino acids: CASSFFQRGYNEQFF.

The chain is built from TRBV6-1 and TRBJ1-1; a weak D match, TRBD1 (5 bases). The CDR3 has 12 residues. Germline CDR1 MNHNS, CDR2 SASEGT. Trimming took 5 bases from V and 4 from J, leaving 8 bases between them. CDR3 loop: CASSRRATEAFF. In nucleotides, the CDR3 is TGTGCCAGCAGTCGCAGGGCCACTGAAGCTTTCTTT.

The chain has TRBV30 and TRBJ1-5, with unresolved D. Between the trimmed V and J ends, which lost 3 bases and 6 bases, there was a span of 15 bases. CDR3 size: 14 residues. Germline assignment: CDR1 GTSNPN and CDR2 SVGIG (reference sequence). DNA of the CDR3: TGTGCCTGGAGCCCGTCAGGAGGATCTCAGCCCCAGCATTTT. Its protein product is CAWSPSGGSQPQHF.

This clonotype appeared once. The chain couples TRBV20-1 to TRBJ2-5, with D possibly matching TRBD1 (6 bases). This CDR3 is built from 12 residues. The germline V gene has CDR1 DFQATT and CDR2 SNEGSKA (reference sequence). V lost 3 bases to trimming and J lost 3 bases, with 8 bases between them. CDR3 nucleotide sequence: TGCAGTGCTAGGGGGGCCAAAGAGACCCAGTACTTC. This encodes CSARGAKETQYF.

A single count supports this clonotype. This chain uses TRBV20-1 with TRBJ2-1; 8 bases agree with TRBD2. The CDR3 sequence is 18 residues long. The germline V gene encodes CDR1 DFQATT and CDR2 SNEGSKA (reference sequence). The junction had 14 bases not matched to a gene; V was cut back by 1 base and J by 3 bases. The CDR3 sequence is CSARGSTSGTTFYNEQFF. The CDR3 nucleotides read TGCAGTGCTAGAGGTAGCACTAGCGGAACGACATTCTACAATGAGCAGTTCTTC.

The chain employs TRBV7-8 and TRBJ2-7; 8 nucleotides agree with TRBD1. This CDR3 comprises 16 residues. Per the germline V gene, CDR1 is SGHVS and CDR2 is FQNEAQ. V dropped 5 bases and J dropped 0; count of bases not matched to a gene: 9. As DNA, the CDR3 is TGTGCCAGCAGCCAAACGACAGGGGCCCTCTCCTACGAGCAGTACTTC. Translated, it gives CASSQTTGALSYEQYF.

The chain links TRBV10-3 to TRBJ2-5, with D possibly TRBD1 on 6 matching bases. The V end lost 4 bases, the J end lost 2 bases, and 17 bases lay between the germline ends. From germline, CDR1 is ENHRY and CDR2 SYGVKD. CDR3 length equals 16 residues. CDR3 sequence: CAISGSGLGGQETQYF. In DNA form, the CDR3 reads TGTGCCATCAGTGGTTCCGGGTTAGGGGGTCAAGAGACCCAGTACTTC.

The chain couples TRBV10-3 to TRBJ2-5, with TRBD2 matching 13 bases. Losses at the gene ends were 3 bases for V and 4 bases for J; bases not matched to a gene: 2. This CDR3 has 15 amino acids. The germline CDR1 and CDR2 sequences are ENHRY and SYGVKD. The CDR3 protein is CAISDRTSGGETQYF. CDR3 sequence (DNA): TGTGCCATCAGTGACCGGACTAGCGGGGGAGAGACCCAGTACTTC.

The chain joins TRBV29-1 to TRBJ2-4, with D possibly matching TRBD1 (7 bases). The assigned J gene may be wrong: the sequence end matches TRBJ2-7 better. The CDR3 spans 12 residues. In germline, CDR1 is SQVTM, CDR2 ANQGSEA. CDR3: CSVGGQQYEQYF. CDR3 nucleotides: TGCAGCGTGGGGGGACAGCAATACGAGCAGTACTTC.

This clonotype was counted a few times. The V and J genes are TRBV29-1 and TRBJ2-5; the match to TRBD2 covers 12 bases. The CDR3 has 14 amino acids. The V gene's germline CDR1 is SQVTM and CDR2 ANQGSEA. The J segment lost 5 bases and the V segment lost 6 bases, leaving 7 bases of the junction unmatched. This CDR3 is CSVGLAGPTETQYF. The CDR3 DNA follows: TGCAGCGTCGGACTAGCGGGGCCTACGGAGACCCAGTACTTC.

This clonotype has just a few counts. This chain links TRBV4-2 with TRBJ2-3; 11 nucleotides line up with TRBD2. The CDR3 extends over 15 amino acids. The germline V gene has CDR1 LGHNA and CDR2 YNFKEQ. V trimming: 3 bases; J trimming: 4 bases; junction bases outside the gene matches: 3. CDR3 in amino acids: CASSQGLAVADTQYF. Written as DNA, the CDR3 is TGTGCCAGCAGCCAGGGACTAGCGGTCGCAGATACGCAGTATTTT.

This rearrangement joins TRBV7-9 to TRBJ2-7; 7 bases agree with TRBD1. Germline CDR1 is SEHNR and CDR2 is FQNEAQ (reference sequence). V was pared by 4 bases and J by 5 bases, with 11 bases of the junction left unmatched. This CDR3 comprises 15 residues. CDR3 protein: CASSSNHRGSHEQYF. In DNA form, the CDR3 reads TGTGCCAGCAGCTCCAACCACAGGGGTTCCCACGAGCAGTACTTC. The full variable domain, its missing parts supplied by reference TRBV7-9 and TRBJ2-7, is DTGVSQNPRHKITKRGQNVTFRCDPISEHNRLYWYRQTLGQGPEFLTYFQNEAQLEKSRLLSDRFSAERPKGSFSTLEIQRTEQGDSAMYLCASSSNHRGSHEQYFGPGTRLTVT.

The rearrangement joins TRBV29-1 to TRBJ2-7; D tentatively reads TRBD1 or TRBD2 (5 bases each). CDR1 is SQVTM and CDR2 is ANQGSEA in the germline V gene. This CDR3 has 12 amino acids. V lost 2 bases to trimming and J lost 3 bases, with 8 bases between them. The CDR3 region is CSVEWDGYEQYF. CDR3 DNA: TGCAGCGTTGAATGGGACGGCTACGAGCAGTACTTC.

The rearrangement uses TRBV7-2 and TRBJ1-5; 9 nucleotides match TRBD1. CDR1 SGHTA and CDR2 FQGNSA come from the germline V gene. This CDR3 has 17 residues. V trimming: 2 bases; J trimming: 2 bases; junction bases outside the gene matches: 7. CDR3 sequence reads: CASSLRYRGQGNQPQHF. CDR3 in DNA: TGTGCCAGCAGCTTACGGTACAGGGGGCAAGGCAATCAGCCCCAGCATTTT.

This clonotype was counted only a few times. The chain recombines TRBV6-5 with TRBJ1-2; TRBD1 matches 7 bases. With 5 bases clipped from V and 4 bases from J, the junction kept 7 bases outside the gene matches. This CDR3 comprises 14 residues. The germline V gene has CDR1 MNHEY and CDR2 SVGAGI. In DNA, the CDR3 is TGTGCCAGCAGTACCCGACAGGGAGCCTATGGCTACACCTTC. It is translated as CASSTRQGAYGYTF.

The chain combines TRBV7-3 with TRBJ2-1, with TRBD2 matching over 10 bases. Trimming cost V 0 bases and J 4 bases; bases outside gene matches: 6. CDR3 length equals 17 residues. CDR1 and CDR2 (germline): SGHTA, FQGTGA. CDR3 loop: CASSLTPAGGWYNEQFF. DNA of the CDR3: TGTGCCAGCAGCTTAACGCCAGCGGGGGGGTGGTACAATGAGCAGTTCTTC.

The chain couples TRBV16 to TRBJ1-4; no clear D. Germline assignment: CDR1 KGHSY and CDR2 FQNENV. CDR3 length: 13 residues. V lost 1 base and J lost 5, with 5 bases in between. The CDR3 loop is CASSQLVNEKLFF. The CDR3 nucleotides read TGTGCCAGCAGCCAATTGGTGAATGAAAAACTGTTTTTT.

The J gene is TRBJ2-5, the V gene TRBV12-3 or TRBV12-4; 10 nucleotides agree with TRBD1. The CDR3 covers 13 residues. J lost 7 bases, V lost 5 bases, and 4 bases had no gene match. CDR3 DNA sequence: TGTGCCAGCAGTCCAGGACAGGGGGTGACCCAGTACTTC. As protein: CASSPGQGVTQYF.

This clonotype is a singleton in its sample. The V call is TRBV27, the J call TRBJ2-5, with D uncertain. The last part of the DNA fits TRBJ2-7 better; the J call may be wrong. Germline V gene lookup returns CDR1 MNHEY and CDR2 SMNVEV (reference sequence). The CDR3 is 15 amino acids. The CDR3 region is CASSPRTAPEYEQYF. The CDR3 bases are TGTGCCAGCAGTCCCCGGACCGCTCCAGAATACGAGCAGTACTTC.

The rearrangement uses TRBV12-3 or TRBV12-4 and TRBJ2-1, with 10 bases matching TRBD1. V gave up 1 base and J gave up 5 bases; unmatched junction bases: 2. The length of the CDR3 is 15 residues. CDR3 coding DNA: TGTGCCAGCAGTTTAGGACAGGGGGCTAACAATGAGCAGTTCTTC. Translation: CASSLGQGANNEQFF.

This clonotype occurred once. The CDR3 coding sequence is TGCGCCAGCAGCTTGATGCTAACGTCCTACGAGCAGTACTTC. Translated, it gives CASSLMLTSYEQYF. The V gene is TRBV5-1, the J gene TRBJ2-7, with D unresolved. Trimming stripped 1 base from V and 1 base from J, with 9 bases between. Germline V gene data show CDR1 as SGHRS and CDR2 as YFSETQ. The CDR3 spans 14 residues.

This clonotype occurred a few times. V is TRBV20-1 and J is TRBJ1-2; TRBD1 might be the D (5 bases). V was pared by 1 base and J by 5 bases, with 8 bases between. This CDR3 is built from 12 residues. Germline V gene sequence: CDR1 DFQATT, CDR2 SNEGSKA (reference sequence). The CDR3 coding sequence is TGCAGTGCTAGAGGCGACAGTTATGGCTACACCTTC. As protein: CSARGDSYGYTF.